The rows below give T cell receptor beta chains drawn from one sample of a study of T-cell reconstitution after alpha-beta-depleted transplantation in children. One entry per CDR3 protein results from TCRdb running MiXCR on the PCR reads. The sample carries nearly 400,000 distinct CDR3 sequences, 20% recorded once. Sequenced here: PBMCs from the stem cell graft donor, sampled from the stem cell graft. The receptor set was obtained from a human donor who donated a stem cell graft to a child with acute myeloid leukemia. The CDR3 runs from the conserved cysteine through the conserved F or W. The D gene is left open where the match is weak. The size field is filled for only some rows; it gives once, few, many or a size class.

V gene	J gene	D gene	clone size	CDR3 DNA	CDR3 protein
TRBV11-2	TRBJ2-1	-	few	TGTGCCAGCAGCTTACTAGCGATCCGAGGTGAGCAGTTCTTC	CASSLLAIRGEQFF
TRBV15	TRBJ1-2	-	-	TGTGCCACCAGCAGAGATTCTGCCGGGAGCTACACCTTC	CATSRDSAGSYTF
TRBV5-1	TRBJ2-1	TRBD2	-	TGCGCCAGCAGCTCACTAGCGGGAGGGCCTCAGTTCTTC	CASSSLAGGPQFF
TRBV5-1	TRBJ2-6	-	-	TGCGCCAGCAGCTTAACCCAGAACCTCTACTCTGGGGCCAACGTCCTGACTTTC	CASSLTQNLYSGANVLTF
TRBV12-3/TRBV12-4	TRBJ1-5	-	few	TGTGCCAGCACCCGTAACGGGGGCGCCGGGCAGCCCCAGCATTTT	CASTRNGGAGQPQHF
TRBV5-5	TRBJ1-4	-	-	TGTGCCAGCAGCTTGGCCGGGCCCGATAATGAAAAACTGTTTTTT	CASSLAGPDNEKLFF
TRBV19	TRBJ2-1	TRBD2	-	TGTGCCAGTAGTACCCTTGGGCGGGAGAGGGATGAGCAGTTCTTC	CASSTLGRERDEQFF
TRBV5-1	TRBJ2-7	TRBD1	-	TGCGCCAGCAGCTTGGTCCTCGGGACAGGGAGTATCGAGCAGTACTTC	CASSLVLGTGSIEQYF
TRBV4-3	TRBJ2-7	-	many	TGCGCCAGCAGCCAAGATCGCCTCGCCAACGAGCAGTACTTC	CASSQDRLANEQYF
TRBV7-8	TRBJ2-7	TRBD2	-	TGTGCCAGCGGGCGGGAGGAACCCGAGCAGTACTTC	CASGREEPEQYF